The present T cell receptor (beta chain) was sequenced within a study of T-cell memory formation after mild COVID-19. Study-level results: Shrinking CD4+ clones resided mostly in CM and EM, and CD8+ ones in EMRA. Pre-infection memory showed some responding clones, and this suggested that cross-reactive memory joined.

Unmatched junction bases numbered 12, after V lost 6 bases and J lost 0 bases. There are 18 residues in the CDR3. Via MiXCR, TCRdb re-called the 5' RACE reads, giving one row per CDR3 protein. This table holds tens of thousands of distinct CDR3 sequences, around 7.2% found once. With regard to this clonotype: The target antigen is unknown.

The sequence was collected from an adult woman who had mild COVID-19 (a few samples of this study predate the infection). Cell type and time point are not known. The V gene is TRBV12-3 or TRBV12-4, the J gene TRBJ1-5; TRBD1 matches at 9 bases. Input material: PBMCs or a T cell subset sorted from them (not recorded which). For the CDR3, the DNA is TGTGCCAGCAGCCCTGGGACAGGGAAGGATTATAGCAATCAGCCCCAGCATTTT. It translates to CASSPGTGKDYSNQPQHF.